The 8 T cell receptor beta chains below come from one sample, sequenced in a study of T cells after yellow fever vaccination. Using its own MiXCR run on the 5' RACE reads, TCRdb lists one record per CDR3 protein. This table has about 170,000 distinct CDR3 sequences, approximately 11% appearing once. Sequencing used CD8+ T cells sorted from PBMCs, obtained 15 days after the yellow fever booster vaccination. All receptors derive from a man between 18 and 29 years old who received the YFV17D yellow fever vaccine.

This rearrangement joins TRBV4-1 to TRBJ2-1; TRBD2 agrees at 7 bases. Germline assignment: CDR1 MGHRA and CDR2 YSYEKL. The ends lost 1 base at V and 4 bases at J; junction bases unmatched: 7. The CDR3 is 16 residues long. This chain's CDR3 is CASSQGTGLLYNEQFF. The CDR3 DNA sequence: TGCGCCAGCAGCCAAGGTACGGGACTACTATACAATGAGCAGTTCTTC.

This clonotype was recorded a few times. V gene TRBV4-1 combines with J gene TRBJ2-5; TRBD1 is a possible D gene (6 bases). Germline lookup yields CDR1 MGHRA and CDR2 YSYEKL. Trimming took 4 bases from V and 5 from J, leaving 23 bases between them. The CDR3 spans 17 residues. This CDR3 is CASSPPGTRDLPETQYF. CDR3 DNA: TGCGCCAGCAGCCCCCCCGGGACAAGAGACCTGCCGGAGACCCAGTACTTC.

The chain uses TRBV24-1 and TRBJ2-6, with 9 bases lining up with TRBD1. V lost 8 bases, J lost 2 bases, and 21 bases stayed unmatched. Germline CDR1 is KGHDR and CDR2 is SFDVKD. The CDR3 loop spans 21 amino acids. DNA for the CDR3: TGTGCCACCAACTTCCGAAAACTTCCGGGACAGGGACCCACTGGGGCCAACGTCCTGACTTTC. It codes for CATNFRKLPGQGPTGANVLTF.

This clonotype has ten or more counts. J is TRBJ1-2 and V is TRBV12-5; D is unresolved. V was shortened by 3 bases and J by 2 bases, with 7 bases between the two germline ends. Germline CDR1 LGHNT, CDR2 FRNRAP. This CDR3 has 13 residues. The CDR3 is CASGFDNNYGYTF. CDR3 coding DNA: TGTGCTAGTGGTTTCGACAACAACTATGGCTACACCTTC.

The CDR3, as DNA: TGTGCCAGCAGATATCCACCCCCCGGGGGTCGCCCCGGTCAGGATGAGCAGTTCTTC. The encoded protein is CASRYPPPGGRPGQDEQFF. V is TRBV6-2 or TRBV6-3 and J is TRBJ2-1; D possibly corresponds to TRBD2 (6 bases). CDR3 length: 19 residues. Germline V gene sequence: CDR1 MNHEY, CDR2 SVGEGT. Trimming removed 6 bases at V and 8 bases at J, with 32 bases between.

This clonotype was counted at least ten times. The rearrangement uses TRBV14 and TRBJ1-4; D ambiguous. Germline V gives CDR1 SGHDN, CDR2 FVKESK. This CDR3 contains 13 residues. V gave up 2 bases and J gave up 5 bases, with 6 bases separating them. In DNA, the CDR3 is TGTGCCAGCAGCCAACCCGGGAATGAAAAACTGTTTTTT. It codes for CASSQPGNEKLFF.

The genes are TRBV5-5 and TRBJ2-7; D is tentatively TRBD1 or TRBD2 (5 bases each). Germline V gene sequence: CDR1 SGHKS, CDR2 YYEKEE (reference sequence). The V and J ends lost 3 bases and 1 base respectively, with 11 bases between them. CDR3 size: 14 residues. CDR3 bases: TGTGCCAGCAGCTCACCGGGGCTTTCCTACGAGCAGTACTTC. The encoded protein is CASSSPGLSYEQYF.

V and J are TRBV7-2 and TRBJ2-3; 8 bases fit TRBD2. CDR1 and CDR2 from the germline V gene are SGHTA and FQGNSA. V shed 1 base, J shed 4 bases, and the junction held 7 bases outside the gene matches. This CDR3 has 16 amino acids. CDR3 nucleotide sequence: TGTGCCAGCAGCTTAGAGGCCGGGGGGGCCCCAGATACGCAGTATTTT. Translating it yields CASSLEAGGAPDTQYF.